This T cell receptor (beta chain) was sequenced during a study of T cell repertoires in cytomegalovirus infection. Study findings and constraints: There were HLA-C-restricted CMV-specific TCR beta clonotypes dominating the ex vivo response.

On this clonotype: Its antigen is not identified.

The CDR3 length is 12 residues. CDR1 and CDR2 from the germline V gene are SGHNT and YYREEE (reference sequence). V was shortened by 4 bases and J by 8 bases, with 10 bases between the two germline ends. In TCRdb, the reads were re-called with MiXCR into one record per CDR3 protein. The sample consists of more than 500,000 distinct CDR3 sequences, 16% of them appearing once. This rearrangement joins TRBV5-4 to TRBJ2-1, with D uncertain. The sequence was obtained from a human donor in good health (CMV status not recorded). Some clones in this sample may be carry-over from other donors' samples. The sequenced sample consisted of CD8+ T cells from PBMCs. The CDR3 spells CASSGNLDEQFF. Here the CDR3 DNA reads TGTGCCAGCAGCGGAAATTTGGATGAGCAGTTCTTC.